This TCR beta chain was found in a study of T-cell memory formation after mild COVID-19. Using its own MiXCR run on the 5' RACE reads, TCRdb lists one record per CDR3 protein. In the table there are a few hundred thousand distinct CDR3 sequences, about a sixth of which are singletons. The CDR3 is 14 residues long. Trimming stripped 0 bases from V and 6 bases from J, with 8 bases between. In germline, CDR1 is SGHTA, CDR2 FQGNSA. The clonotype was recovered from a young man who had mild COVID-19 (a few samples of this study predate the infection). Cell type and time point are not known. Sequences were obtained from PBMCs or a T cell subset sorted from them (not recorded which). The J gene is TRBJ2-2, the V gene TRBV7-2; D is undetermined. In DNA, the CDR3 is TGTGCCAGCAGCTTAGCCCTGCGATCCGGGGAGCTGTTTTTT. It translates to CASSLALRSGELFF.